This TCR beta chain was observed in a study of control samples from healthy donors and cancer patients. Using immunoSEQ multiplex PCR, the repertoire was profiled, and TCRdb retains in-frame clones only, with some absent. The table lists about 28,000 clones, approximately 87% of them singletons. This clone was recorded once. The length of the CDR3 is 14 residues. The TCR sequence derives from a woman in her thirties or forties with lung cancer. The V call is TRBV21-1, the J call TRBJ2-5. TRBV21-1 is a recognized pseudogene. Specimen: PBMCs. The CDR3 sequence: CASSKAGSNETQYF. Written as DNA, the CDR3 is TGTGCCAGCAGCAAAGCGGGAAGCAACGAGACCCAGTACTTC.